This is a list of T cell receptor beta chains from one sample in a study of T cell responses to AZD1222 COVID-19 vaccine. Produced via immunoSEQ multiplex PCR; TCRdb's table is partial and in-frame only. Among tens of thousands of clones listed, 84% were seen once. The sample consisted of peripheral blood, taken on day 0 of AZD1222 vaccination. These receptors all come from an adult in good health. Both conserved end residues are part of each CDR3. The D gene is left open where the match is weak. Some rows mark clone size as missing; the rest say once, few, many or name a class of expanded clone.

J gene: TRBJ1-5; clone size: .; D gene: TRBD1; V gene: TRBV6-5; CDR3 protein: CASSLGQGDQPQHF; CDR3 DNA: TGTGCCAGCAGTTTGGGACAGGGCGATCAGCCCCAGCATTTT
J gene: TRBJ2-5; clone size: .; D gene: .; V gene: TRBV7-3; CDR3 protein: CASSFGAGETQYF; CDR3 DNA: TGTGCCAGCAGCTTTGGAGCTGGAGAGACCCAGTACTTC
J gene: TRBJ2-1; clone size: .; D gene: .; V gene: TRBV19; CDR3 protein: CAGGGEQFF; CDR3 DNA: TGTGCCGGGGGCGGTGAGCAGTTCTTC
J gene: TRBJ1-3; clone size: .; D gene: .; V gene: TRBV5-1; CDR3 protein: CASSEGRTGGNTIYF; CDR3 DNA: TGCGCCAGCAGTGAGGGGAGGACTGGCGGAAACACCATATATTTT
J gene: TRBJ2-5; clone size: few; D gene: TRBD2; V gene: TRBV4-2; CDR3 protein: CASSQERGGQETQYF; CDR3 DNA: TGTGCCAGCAGCCAAGAGCGGGGGGGCCAAGAGACCCAGTACTTC
J gene: TRBJ2-1; clone size: few; D gene: .; V gene: TRBV6-5; CDR3 protein: CASPVFYNEQFF; CDR3 DNA: TGTGCCAGCCCCGTATTCTACAATGAGCAGTTCTTC
J gene: TRBJ1-1; clone size: .; D gene: TRBD1; V gene: TRBV30; CDR3 protein: CAWNRGTSGTEAFF; CDR3 DNA: TGTGCCTGGAACAGGGGGACTTCGGGGACTGAAGCTTTCTTT
J gene: TRBJ1-1; clone size: .; D gene: .; V gene: TRBV27; CDR3 protein: CASSRYNTEAFF; CDR3 DNA: TGTGCCAGCAGTCGGTATAACACTGAAGCTTTCTTT
J gene: TRBJ1-2; clone size: .; D gene: TRBD1; V gene: TRBV5-8; CDR3 protein: CASSQDRADGYTF; CDR3 DNA: TGTGCCAGCAGCCAAGACAGGGCTGATGGCTACACCTTC
J gene: TRBJ2-5; clone size: .; D gene: .; V gene: TRBV2; CDR3 protein: CASSEGSPRFQETQYF; CDR3 DNA: TGTGCCAGCAGTGAAGGCAGCCCGAGATTCCAAGAGACCCAGTACTTC
J gene: TRBJ1-1; clone size: .; D gene: .; V gene: TRBV9; CDR3 protein: CASSAPEVANTEAFF; CDR3 DNA: TGTGCCAGCAGCGCCCCTGAGGTGGCGAACACTGAAGCTTTCTTT
J gene: TRBJ1-1; clone size: .; D gene: TRBD1; V gene: TRBV27; CDR3 protein: CASSFFQGDTEAFF; CDR3 DNA: TGTGCCAGCAGTTTTTTCCAGGGGGACACTGAAGCTTTCTTT
J gene: TRBJ2-2; clone size: .; D gene: TRBD2; V gene: TRBV5-5; CDR3 protein: CATQPPERGTNTGELFF; CDR3 DNA: TGTGCCACCCAGCCACCAGAGCGGGGAACTAACACCGGGGAGCTGTTTTTT
J gene: TRBJ2-6; clone size: .; D gene: .; V gene: TRBV6-2/TRBV6-3; CDR3 protein: CASSYGEFPSGANVLTF; CDR3 DNA: TGTGCCAGCAGTTACGGGGAGTTCCCGTCTGGGGCCAACGTCCTGACTTTC
J gene: TRBJ1-1; clone size: few; D gene: .; V gene: TRBV10-3; CDR3 protein: CATETGNTEAFF; CDR3 DNA: TGTGCCACCGAGACGGGGAACACTGAAGCTTTCTTT
J gene: TRBJ2-5; clone size: .; D gene: .; V gene: TRBV3-1/TRBV3-2; CDR3 protein: CASSVYQETQYF; CDR3 DNA: TGTGCCAGCAGCGTGTACCAAGAGACCCAGTACTTC
J gene: TRBJ1-4; clone size: .; D gene: .; V gene: TRBV5-6; CDR3 protein: CASSLGPTRANEKLFF; CDR3 DNA: TGTGCCAGCAGCTTGGGACCTACACGCGCCAATGAAAAACTGTTTTTT
J gene: TRBJ2-2; clone size: .; D gene: TRBD1; V gene: TRBV5-8; CDR3 protein: CASSLEDRGTGELFF; CDR3 DNA: TGTGCCAGCAGCTTGGAAGACAGGGGGACCGGGGAGCTGTTTTTT
J gene: TRBJ2-3; clone size: .; D gene: .; V gene: TRBV18; CDR3 protein: CASSPTATDTQYF; CDR3 DNA: TGTGCCAGCTCACCAACGGCCACAGATACGCAGTATTTT
J gene: TRBJ1-2; clone size: once; D gene: .; V gene: TRBV5-4; CDR3 protein: CASSIKPYGYTF; CDR3 DNA: TGTGCCAGCAGCATCAAGCCCTATGGCTACACCTTC
J gene: TRBJ2-3; clone size: .; D gene: TRBD2; V gene: TRBV7-9; CDR3 protein: CASRKAGGPEDTQYF; CDR3 DNA: TGTGCCAGCAGGAAAGCGGGGGGGCCTGAAGATACGCAGTATTTT
J gene: TRBJ2-1; clone size: .; D gene: TRBD2; V gene: TRBV3-1/TRBV3-2; CDR3 protein: CASSQILAGGLSGNEQFF; CDR3 DNA: TGTGCCAGCAGCCAAATACTAGCGGGGGGGCTTTCAGGGAATGAGCAGTTCTTC
J gene: TRBJ1-1; clone size: .; D gene: .; V gene: TRBV29-1; CDR3 protein: CSVLGHLNTEAFF; CDR3 DNA: TGCAGCGTCTTGGGGCACTTGAACACTGAAGCTTTCTTT
J gene: TRBJ1-5; clone size: .; D gene: .; V gene: TRBV4-2; CDR3 protein: CASSQTADQPQHF; CDR3 DNA: TGTGCCAGCAGCCAAACAGCGGATCAGCCCCAGCATTTT
J gene: TRBJ2-1; clone size: .; D gene: .; V gene: TRBV30; CDR3 protein: CAWSASETNYNEQFF; CDR3 DNA: TGTGCCTGGAGTGCTAGCGAAACTAATTACAATGAGCAGTTCTTC
J gene: TRBJ1-2; clone size: .; D gene: .; V gene: TRBV28; CDR3 protein: CASTKSGNGYTF; CDR3 DNA: TGTGCCAGCACGAAATCGGGGAATGGCTACACCTTC
J gene: TRBJ1-1; clone size: once; D gene: .; V gene: TRBV2; CDR3 protein: CASSGESRIEAFF; CDR3 DNA: TGTGCCAGCAGCGGTGAGTCGAGGATAGAAGCTTTCTTT
J gene: TRBJ2-7; clone size: .; D gene: TRBD2; V gene: TRBV7-2; CDR3 protein: CASLPWGTSGGYEQYF; CDR3 DNA: TGTGCCAGCCTTCCTTGGGGGACTAGCGGGGGCTACGAGCAGTACTTC
J gene: TRBJ2-7; clone size: .; D gene: .; V gene: TRBV5-4; CDR3 protein: CASTPEGLEGEQYF; CDR3 DNA: TGTGCCAGCACCCCTGAGGGCCTAGAGGGCGAGCAGTACTTC
J gene: TRBJ1-5; clone size: few; D gene: TRBD1; V gene: TRBV6-5; CDR3 protein: CASSWDRGYQPQHF; CDR3 DNA: TGTGCCAGCAGTTGGGACAGAGGCTATCAGCCCCAGCATTTT
J gene: TRBJ2-3; clone size: .; D gene: TRBD2; V gene: TRBV9; CDR3 protein: CASSVGGGPAGTQYF; CDR3 DNA: TGTGCCAGCAGCGTAGGCGGGGGGCCGGCGGGTACGCAGTATTTT
J gene: TRBJ1-4; clone size: few; D gene: .; V gene: TRBV3-1/TRBV3-2; CDR3 protein: CASSVHNEKLFF; CDR3 DNA: TGTGCCAGCAGTGTCCACAATGAAAAACTGTTTTTT
J gene: TRBJ1-1; clone size: .; D gene: .; V gene: TRBV5-4; CDR3 protein: CASRTSLLSTEAFF; CDR3 DNA: TGTGCCAGCCGTACCAGCCTGCTTAGCACTGAAGCTTTCTTT
J gene: TRBJ1-4; clone size: .; D gene: .; V gene: TRBV5-4; CDR3 protein: CASSLADNEKLFF; CDR3 DNA: TGTGCCAGCAGCTTGGCGGATAATGAAAAACTGTTTTTT
J gene: TRBJ2-5; clone size: .; D gene: TRBD2; V gene: TRBV10-2; CDR3 protein: CASKSSRGLAEETQYF; CDR3 DNA: TGCGCCAGCAAGTCCTCACGGGGACTAGCGGAAGAGACCCAGTACTTC
J gene: TRBJ2-1; clone size: .; D gene: .; V gene: TRBV19; CDR3 protein: CASSNVRRAGYNEQFF; CDR3 DNA: TGTGCCAGTAGTAATGTAAGGAGGGCAGGGTACAATGAGCAGTTCTTC
J gene: TRBJ1-5; clone size: .; D gene: .; V gene: TRBV6-5; CDR3 protein: CASSKDWNQPQHF; CDR3 DNA: TGTGCCAGCAGTAAGGACTGGAATCAGCCCCAGCATTTT
J gene: TRBJ1-1; clone size: .; D gene: TRBD1; V gene: TRBV28; CDR3 protein: CASRTGGRSTEAFF; CDR3 DNA: TGTGCCAGTAGGACAGGGGGCCGGAGCACTGAAGCTTTCTTT
J gene: TRBJ1-2; clone size: .; D gene: .; V gene: TRBV19; CDR3 protein: CASSGSGGSGYTF; CDR3 DNA: TGTGCCAGTAGTGGGAGCGGGGGCTCCGGCTACACCTTC
J gene: TRBJ2-2; clone size: once; D gene: TRBD2; V gene: TRBV5-4; CDR3 protein: CASSPQAGVNTGELFF; CDR3 DNA: TGTGCCAGCAGCCCACAAGCGGGAGTTAACACCGGGGAGCTGTTTTTT
J gene: TRBJ1-2; clone size: few; D gene: .; V gene: TRBV12-3/TRBV12-4; CDR3 protein: CASSYLGVYGYTF; CDR3 DNA: TGTGCCAGCAGTTATCTGGGGGTTTATGGCTACACCTTC
J gene: TRBJ2-2; clone size: .; D gene: .; V gene: TRBV19; CDR3 protein: CASNLNTGELFF; CDR3 DNA: TGTGCCAGTAACCTGAACACCGGGGAGCTGTTTTTT
J gene: TRBJ1-1; clone size: .; D gene: .; V gene: TRBV12-3/TRBV12-4; CDR3 protein: CASISTENTEAFF; CDR3 DNA: TGTGCCAGCATTTCGACGGAGAACACTGAAGCTTTCTTT
J gene: TRBJ2-1; clone size: .; D gene: TRBD2; V gene: TRBV2; CDR3 protein: CASSEPGLAGIYNEQFF; CDR3 DNA: TGTGCCAGCAGTGAACCGGGGCTAGCGGGGATCTACAATGAGCAGTTCTTC
J gene: TRBJ2-2; clone size: .; D gene: .; V gene: TRBV6-2/TRBV6-3; CDR3 protein: CASSYTDTGELFF; CDR3 DNA: TGTGCCAGCAGTTACACAGACACCGGGGAGCTGTTTTTT
J gene: TRBJ2-7; clone size: .; D gene: TRBD1; V gene: TRBV6-2/TRBV6-3; CDR3 protein: CASSPPPDRASEQYF; CDR3 DNA: TGTGCCAGCAGCCCCCCTCCGGACAGGGCTTCCGAGCAGTACTTC
J gene: TRBJ1-5; clone size: few; D gene: .; V gene: TRBV2; CDR3 protein: CASSGSSLSNQPQHF; CDR3 DNA: TGTGCCAGCAGTGGTAGCAGCCTAAGCAATCAGCCCCAGCATTTT
J gene: TRBJ2-7; clone size: .; D gene: .; V gene: TRBV28; CDR3 protein: CASSYGRETDEQYF; CDR3 DNA: TGTGCCAGCAGTTATGGCAGGGAAACCGACGAGCAGTACTTC
J gene: TRBJ2-6; clone size: .; D gene: .; V gene: TRBV19; CDR3 protein: CASNPGHAGANVLTF; CDR3 DNA: TGTGCCAGCAACCCAGGACATGCTGGGGCCAACGTCCTGACTTTC
J gene: TRBJ1-1; clone size: .; D gene: TRBD1; V gene: TRBV2; CDR3 protein: CASIRDRGNTEAFF; CDR3 DNA: TGTGCCAGCATTAGGGACAGGGGGAACACTGAAGCTTTCTTT
J gene: TRBJ2-4; clone size: .; D gene: .; V gene: TRBV6-2/TRBV6-3; CDR3 protein: CASSSLSSGVSLYF; CDR3 DNA: TGTGCCAGCAGCTCGTTATCATCGGGAGTTTCTCTGTACTTC
J gene: TRBJ2-7; clone size: once; D gene: .; V gene: TRBV4-1; CDR3 protein: CASSQEDGQPYEQYF; CDR3 DNA: TGCGCCAGCAGCCAAGAGGACGGACAGCCCTACGAGCAGTACTTC
J gene: TRBJ1-3; clone size: .; D gene: TRBD1; V gene: TRBV7-9; CDR3 protein: CASSERTGDYTIYF; CDR3 DNA: TGTGCCAGCAGCGAAAGGACAGGGGACTACACCATATATTTT
J gene: TRBJ1-4; clone size: .; D gene: .; V gene: TRBV3-1/TRBV3-2; CDR3 protein: CASSQDGRVGEKLFF; CDR3 DNA: TGTGCCAGCAGCCAAGATGGGAGGGTGGGCGAAAAACTGTTTTTT
J gene: TRBJ2-1; clone size: .; D gene: TRBD2; V gene: TRBV5-1; CDR3 protein: CASSLGPAGVNEQFF; CDR3 DNA: TGCGCCAGCAGCCTGGGCCCAGCGGGGGTCAATGAGCAGTTCTTC
J gene: TRBJ1-6; clone size: .; D gene: .; V gene: TRBV2; CDR3 protein: CASRGEINSPLHF; CDR3 DNA: TGTGCCAGCAGAGGCGAGATTAATTCACCCCTCCACTTT
J gene: TRBJ1-1; clone size: once; D gene: .; V gene: TRBV11-1; CDR3 protein: CASSSQGTVNTEAFF; CDR3 DNA: TGTGCCAGCAGCTCCCAAGGGACGGTGAACACTGAAGCTTTCTTT
J gene: TRBJ2-7; clone size: .; D gene: .; V gene: TRBV6-1; CDR3 protein: CASSEPGDSEGYEQYF; CDR3 DNA: TGTGCCAGCAGTGAGCCAGGGGACTCTGAGGGCTACGAGCAGTACTTC
J gene: TRBJ2-5; clone size: .; D gene: .; V gene: TRBV2; CDR3 protein: CASMSEETQYF; CDR3 DNA: TGTGCCAGCATGTCCGAAGAGACCCAGTACTTC